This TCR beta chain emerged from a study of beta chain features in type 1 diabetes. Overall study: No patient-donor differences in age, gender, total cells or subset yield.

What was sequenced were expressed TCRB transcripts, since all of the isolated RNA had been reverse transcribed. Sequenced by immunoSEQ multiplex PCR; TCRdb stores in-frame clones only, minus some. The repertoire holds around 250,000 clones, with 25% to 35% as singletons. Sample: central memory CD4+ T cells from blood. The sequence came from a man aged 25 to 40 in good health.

The chain's CDR3 is CASSLIVYTEAFF. Written as DNA, the CDR3 is TGTGCCAGCAGCTTAATTGTATACACTGAAGCTTTCTTT. The chain has TRBV7-2 and TRBJ1-1; D gene ambiguous. Germline CDR1 reads SGHTA; CDR2 reads FQGNSA. Deletions cut 2 bases from V and 3 bases from J, with 7 bases between. The CDR3 has 13 residues.